The rows below give T cell receptor beta chains drawn from one sample of a study of cytomegalovirus exposure and HLA in healthy donors. The method was immunoSEQ multiplex PCR; TCRdb's version includes in-frame clones alone and lacks a portion of them. This table holds approximately 93,000 clones, 79% found once. Material: PBMCs. These receptors were collected from a woman in her thirties or forties in good health and CMV-seronegative. Both conserved end residues are part of each CDR3. The D gene is left open where the match is weak. For some rows the clone size is stated as once, few or many, or as a class when expanded; others skip it.

CDR3 length: 13
clone size: -
D gene: -
V gene: TRBV5-1
J gene: TRBJ2-3
CDR3 protein: CASRGSRTDTQYF
CDR3 DNA: TGCGCCAGCAGGGGCTCCCGCACAGATACGCAGTATTTT

CDR3 length: 15
clone size: few
D gene: TRBD2
V gene: TRBV11-3
J gene: TRBJ2-3
CDR3 protein: CASSLVAGGTDTQYF
CDR3 DNA: TGTGCCAGCAGCTTAGTAGCGGGGGGCACAGATACGCAGTATTTT

CDR3 length: 15
clone size: -
D gene: -
V gene: TRBV30
J gene: TRBJ2-4
CDR3 protein: CAWSTGKLAKNIQYF
CDR3 DNA: TGTGCCTGGAGTACAGGGAAACTAGCCAAAAACATTCAGTACTTC

CDR3 length: 13
clone size: -
D gene: -
V gene: TRBV7-3
J gene: TRBJ1-2
CDR3 protein: CASSLDGREGYTF
CDR3 DNA: TGTGCCAGCAGCTTAGACGGTCGGGAAGGCTACACCTTC

CDR3 length: 14
clone size: -
D gene: TRBD1
V gene: TRBV7-9
J gene: TRBJ2-3
CDR3 protein: CASSSDRATDTQYF
CDR3 DNA: TGTGCCAGCAGCTCGGACAGGGCCACAGATACGCAGTATTTT

CDR3 length: 14
clone size: -
D gene: -
V gene: TRBV4-1
J gene: TRBJ1-2
CDR3 protein: CASSQAGGGYGYTF
CDR3 DNA: TGCGCCAGCAGCCAAGCTGGGGGAGGCTATGGCTACACCTTC

CDR3 length: 18
clone size: -
D gene: TRBD1
V gene: TRBV5-4
J gene: TRBJ1-1
CDR3 protein: CASSLVGLGTSGGTEAFF
CDR3 DNA: TGTGCCAGCAGCTTGGTGGGGCTTGGAACATCAGGGGGCACTGAAGCTTTCTTT

CDR3 length: 15
clone size: -
D gene: -
V gene: TRBV5-1
J gene: TRBJ2-3
CDR3 protein: CASTPGGTSTDTQYF
CDR3 DNA: TGCGCCAGCACCCCCGGGGGTACTAGCACAGATACGCAGTATTTT

CDR3 length: 15
clone size: -
D gene: TRBD2
V gene: TRBV6-5
J gene: TRBJ2-7
CDR3 protein: CASKKTSGAFYEQYF
CDR3 DNA: TGTGCCAGCAAGAAGACTAGCGGGGCGTTCTACGAGCAGTACTTC

CDR3 length: 14
clone size: -
D gene: -
V gene: TRBV6-5
J gene: TRBJ1-1
CDR3 protein: CASSYGHLNTEAFF
CDR3 DNA: TGTGCCAGCAGTTACGGCCACCTGAACACTGAAGCTTTCTTT

CDR3 length: 15
clone size: -
D gene: TRBD1
V gene: TRBV10-3
J gene: TRBJ1-1
CDR3 protein: CAISDSDRMNTEAFF
CDR3 DNA: TGTGCCATCAGTGACTCGGACAGGATGAACACTGAAGCTTTCTTT

CDR3 length: 15
clone size: -
D gene: -
V gene: TRBV5-1
J gene: TRBJ1-3
CDR3 protein: CASSLERGIGNTIYF
CDR3 DNA: TGCGCCAGCAGCTTGGAAAGGGGGATCGGAAACACCATATATTTT

CDR3 length: 15
clone size: once
D gene: -
V gene: TRBV5-1
J gene: TRBJ2-5
CDR3 protein: CASRFGNTNQETQYF
CDR3 DNA: TGCGCCAGCAGGTTCGGGAACACTAACCAAGAGACCCAGTACTTC

CDR3 length: 14
clone size: few
D gene: -
V gene: TRBV19
J gene: TRBJ1-2
CDR3 protein: CASTGGQGNYGYTF
CDR3 DNA: TGTGCCAGCACCGGGGGGCAGGGAAACTATGGCTACACCTTC

CDR3 length: 14
clone size: -
D gene: -
V gene: TRBV19
J gene: TRBJ2-2
CDR3 protein: CASSPHRQVPELFF
CDR3 DNA: TGTGCCAGTAGTCCGCATCGGCAGGTCCCGGAGCTGTTTTTT

CDR3 length: 12
clone size: -
D gene: -
V gene: TRBV30
J gene: TRBJ1-2
CDR3 protein: CAIRVANYGYTF
CDR3 DNA: TGTGCCATCAGGGTAGCTAACTATGGCTACACCTTC

CDR3 length: 15
clone size: -
D gene: -
V gene: TRBV6-1
J gene: TRBJ2-6
CDR3 protein: CASSIQGNGANVLTF
CDR3 DNA: TGTGCCAGCAGTATACAGGGTAATGGGGCCAACGTCCTGACTTTC

CDR3 length: 16
clone size: -
D gene: TRBD1
V gene: TRBV10-3
J gene: TRBJ2-6
CDR3 protein: CAISPGQLSGANVLTF
CDR3 DNA: TGTGCCATCAGTCCGGGACAGCTCTCTGGGGCCAACGTCCTGACTTTC

CDR3 length: 15
clone size: -
D gene: -
V gene: TRBV5-1
J gene: TRBJ2-3
CDR3 protein: CASSLGQSLTDTQYF
CDR3 DNA: TGCGCCAGCAGCTTGGGTCAGTCCCTCACAGATACGCAGTATTTT

CDR3 length: 16
clone size: -
D gene: TRBD1
V gene: TRBV18
J gene: TRBJ1-5
CDR3 protein: CASSADRGGRYQPQHF
CDR3 DNA: TGTGCCAGCTCAGCGGACAGGGGGGGAAGGTATCAGCCCCAGCATTTT

CDR3 length: 14
clone size: -
D gene: TRBD2
V gene: TRBV11-2
J gene: TRBJ2-7
CDR3 protein: CASSLVWRETEQYF
CDR3 DNA: TGTGCCAGCAGCTTAGTTTGGCGGGAGACTGAGCAGTACTTC

CDR3 length: 13
clone size: -
D gene: -
V gene: TRBV7-8
J gene: TRBJ1-4
CDR3 protein: CASSPDRLEKLFF
CDR3 DNA: TGTGCCAGCAGTCCGGACAGACTCGAAAAACTGTTTTTT

CDR3 length: 13
clone size: few
D gene: -
V gene: TRBV4-1
J gene: TRBJ1-2
CDR3 protein: CASSLDSNYGYTF
CDR3 DNA: TGCGCCAGCAGCCTAGACAGTAACTATGGCTACACCTTC

CDR3 length: 17
clone size: few
D gene: TRBD1
V gene: TRBV4-2
J gene: TRBJ1-3
CDR3 protein: CASSQDEQKGAGNTIYF
CDR3 DNA: TGTGCCAGCAGCCAAGATGAACAGAAGGGGGCCGGAAACACCATATATTTT

CDR3 length: 13
clone size: -
D gene: -
V gene: TRBV6-6
J gene: TRBJ1-2
CDR3 protein: CASSRGQNYGYTF
CDR3 DNA: TGTGCCAGCAGCCGCGGACAAAACTATGGCTACACCTTC

CDR3 length: 13
clone size: -
D gene: -
V gene: TRBV6-4
J gene: TRBJ1-4
CDR3 protein: CASSAGANEKLFF
CDR3 DNA: TGTGCCAGCAGTGCAGGGGCTAATGAAAAACTGTTTTTT

CDR3 length: 14
clone size: once
D gene: TRBD1
V gene: TRBV15
J gene: TRBJ2-1
CDR3 protein: CATSRLGQGNEQFF
CDR3 DNA: TGTGCCACCAGCAGACTGGGACAGGGCAATGAGCAGTTCTTC

CDR3 length: 14
clone size: -
D gene: TRBD1
V gene: TRBV7-9
J gene: TRBJ1-1
CDR3 protein: CASSSNRGSTEAFF
CDR3 DNA: TGTGCCAGCAGCTCCAACAGGGGGTCTACTGAAGCTTTCTTT

CDR3 length: 15
clone size: -
D gene: TRBD1
V gene: TRBV30
J gene: TRBJ2-1
CDR3 protein: CAWSSLGQGTVEQFF
CDR3 DNA: TGTGCCTGGAGTTCCCTGGGACAGGGGACCGTTGAGCAGTTCTTC

CDR3 length: 14
clone size: -
D gene: TRBD1
V gene: TRBV2
J gene: TRBJ1-5
CDR3 protein: CASSGDRGSQPQHF
CDR3 DNA: TGTGCCAGCAGTGGGGACAGGGGAAGTCAGCCCCAGCATTTT

CDR3 length: 16
clone size: -
D gene: TRBD2
V gene: TRBV2
J gene: TRBJ2-3
CDR3 protein: CASSGDVGGGTDTQYF
CDR3 DNA: TGTGCCAGCAGTGGGGACGTGGGGGGGGGCACAGATACGCAGTATTTT

CDR3 length: 16
clone size: once
D gene: TRBD2
V gene: TRBV7-3
J gene: TRBJ2-3
CDR3 protein: CASSLGRGGSIGTQYF
CDR3 DNA: TGTGCCAGCAGCTTAGGGCGGGGGGGGTCGATCGGTACGCAGTATTTT

CDR3 length: 16
clone size: -
D gene: -
V gene: TRBV5-1
J gene: TRBJ2-3
CDR3 protein: CASRSPDSVSADTQYF
CDR3 DNA: TGCGCCAGCAGGTCTCCGGACAGCGTTTCGGCAGATACGCAGTATTTT

CDR3 length: 15
clone size: -
D gene: -
V gene: TRBV21-1
J gene: TRBJ2-1
CDR3 protein: CASDTRGGHYNEQFF
CDR3 DNA: TGTGCCAGCGATACTAGGGGGGGCCACTACAATGAGCAGTTCTTC

CDR3 length: 17
clone size: once
D gene: TRBD2
V gene: TRBV27
J gene: TRBJ2-1
CDR3 protein: CASSLRIAGAPENEQFF
CDR3 DNA: TGTGCCAGCAGTCTGAGAATAGCGGGGGCGCCCGAAAATGAGCAGTTCTTC

CDR3 length: 15
clone size: -
D gene: TRBD1
V gene: TRBV5-8
J gene: TRBJ2-7
CDR3 protein: CASSFQGTGDYEQYF
CDR3 DNA: TGTGCCAGCAGCTTTCAAGGGACAGGGGACTACGAGCAGTACTTC

CDR3 length: 15
clone size: -
D gene: -
V gene: TRBV4-1
J gene: TRBJ2-5
CDR3 protein: CASSQDRTAQETQYF
CDR3 DNA: TGCGCCAGCAGCCAAGATCGGACAGCTCAAGAGACCCAGTACTTC

CDR3 length: 13
clone size: -
D gene: -
V gene: TRBV7-2
J gene: TRBJ1-5
CDR3 protein: CASSLDSVQPQHF
CDR3 DNA: TGTGCCAGCAGCTTAGATAGTGTTCAGCCCCAGCATTTT

CDR3 length: 13
clone size: -
D gene: TRBD1
V gene: TRBV30
J gene: TRBJ1-1
CDR3 protein: CAWDRQGGTEAFF
CDR3 DNA: TGTGCCTGGGATCGACAGGGTGGCACTGAAGCTTTCTTT

CDR3 length: 11
clone size: -
D gene: -
V gene: TRBV20-1
J gene: TRBJ1-1
CDR3 protein: CSALPGTEAFF
CDR3 DNA: TGCAGTGCTTTACCGGGGACTGAAGCTTTCTTT

CDR3 length: 14
clone size: -
D gene: TRBD1
V gene: TRBV2
J gene: TRBJ1-6
CDR3 protein: CASSIQGADSPLHF
CDR3 DNA: TGTGCCAGCAGTATACAGGGGGCAGATTCACCCCTCCACTTT

CDR3 length: 15
clone size: -
D gene: -
V gene: TRBV5-8
J gene: TRBJ1-6
CDR3 protein: CASNSRGSYNSPLHF
CDR3 DNA: TGTGCCAGCAATTCGCGCGGCTCCTATAATTCACCCCTCCACTTT

CDR3 length: 18
clone size: -
D gene: -
V gene: TRBV9
J gene: TRBJ2-7
CDR3 protein: CASSVAGHSQVRYYEQYF
CDR3 DNA: TGTGCCAGCAGCGTGGCGGGGCACAGCCAGGTGAGGTACTACGAGCAGTACTTC

CDR3 length: 17
clone size: -
D gene: TRBD1
V gene: TRBV30
J gene: TRBJ1-5
CDR3 protein: CAWRPFGRGDLNQPQHF
CDR3 DNA: TGTGCCTGGAGGCCTTTTGGCAGGGGGGATCTCAATCAGCCCCAGCATTTT

CDR3 length: 14
clone size: few
D gene: -
V gene: TRBV4-1
J gene: TRBJ1-4
CDR3 protein: CASSPRRGYEKLFF
CDR3 DNA: TGCGCCAGCAGCCCCCGGCGGGGTTATGAAAAACTGTTTTTT

CDR3 length: 16
clone size: -
D gene: TRBD2
V gene: TRBV6-1
J gene: TRBJ2-1
CDR3 protein: CASSEQTSGGVNEQFF
CDR3 DNA: TGTGCCAGCAGTGAACAGACTAGCGGGGGGGTCAATGAGCAGTTCTTC

CDR3 length: 15
clone size: -
D gene: TRBD2
V gene: TRBV5-6
J gene: TRBJ2-7
CDR3 protein: CASSLAGGVSYEQYF
CDR3 DNA: TGTGCCAGCAGCTTAGCGGGGGGAGTCTCCTACGAGCAGTACTTC

CDR3 length: 12
clone size: -
D gene: -
V gene: TRBV5-1
J gene: TRBJ1-1
CDR3 protein: CASSLVSGEAFF
CDR3 DNA: TGCGCCAGCAGCTTGGTATCAGGGGAAGCTTTCTTT

CDR3 length: 18
clone size: -
D gene: TRBD2
V gene: TRBV25-1
J gene: TRBJ2-3
CDR3 protein: CASSATSGEPLPHGTQYF
CDR3 DNA: TGTGCCAGCAGTGCCACTAGCGGGGAACCCCTCCCTCACGGTACGCAGTATTTT